This note documents a single TCR beta chain sequence. Its antigen is not known. These data are taken from a study of T cell responses to AZD1222 COVID-19 vaccine. The study, taken as a whole, reports: An increase in Spike-specific TCR breadth and depth was observed after two AZD1222 doses. Along spike, vaccine-associated CD4 TCRs were found throughout, with dominance at 160-218 and 743-854.

Here immunoSEQ multiplex PCR was the method, and the copy in TCRdb shows in-frame clones only, minus some. This table holds some 170,000 clones, around nine tenths found once. The clonotype originates from an adult in good health. This sample comprised peripheral blood, obtained on day 0 of AZD1222 vaccination.

CDR3 in DNA: TGTGCCAGCAGCTTGTTAAGGAGTGGGGCACCGGGGGCCCAGCATTTT. Translated: CASSLLRSGAPGAQHF. The chain uses TRBV5-6 and TRBJ1-5; D is possibly TRBD1 (5 bases). From germline, CDR1 is SGHDT and CDR2 YYEEEE. The CDR3 sequence is 16 residues long. The V end lost 1 base, the J end lost 11 bases, and 22 bases lay between the germline ends.